One sample yielded the 21 T cell receptor beta chains listed below, sequenced in a study of blood T cell repertoires in COVID-19. Sequencing was performed with immunoSEQ multiplex PCR; in TCRdb, only in-frame clones are kept and a portion is missing. Of about 210,000 clones listed, around 82% are singletons. Sequencing was carried out using peripheral blood. The receptors here all came from a middle-aged woman with active or convalescent COVID-19.

The gene calls are TRBV15 and TRBJ1-5; D unresolved. Between the trimmed V and J ends, which lost 2 bases and 0 bases, there was a span of 11 bases. Germline CDR1 reads LNHNV; CDR2 reads YYDKDF (reference sequence). The CDR3 contains 16 residues. The CDR3 sequence: CATSRREALSNQPQHF. CDR3 nucleotide sequence: TGTGCCACCAGCAGACGGGAGGCCCTTAGCAATCAGCCCCAGCATTTT. The entire variable domain, with the rest obtained from reference TRBV15 and TRBJ1-5, is as follows: DAMVIQNPRYQVTQFGKPVTLSCSQTLNHNVMYWYQQKSSQAPKLLFHYYDKDFNNEADTPDNFQSRRPNTSFCFLDIRSPGLGDTAMYLCATSRREALSNQPQHFGDGTRLSIL.

The chain carries TRBV28 and TRBJ2-6, with D perhaps matching TRBD1 (6 bases). CDR1 is MDHEN and CDR2 is SYDVKM in the germline V gene. The CDR3 consists of 15 residues. Trimming removed 1 base from V and 11 bases from J, with 15 bases in between. CDR3 loop: CASSLFPQAGDVLTF. CDR3 nucleotide sequence: TGTGCCAGCAGTTTATTCCCCCAGGCAGGGGACGTCCTGACTTTC.

This clone was detected a few times. The chain couples TRBV11-2 to TRBJ1-6; unclear D gene. V was trimmed by 5 bases and J by 6 bases, leaving 8 bases between them. CDR1 is SGHAT, CDR2 FQNNGV, per germline. This CDR3 has 13 amino acids. The CDR3 DNA reads as TGTGCCAGCAGCCCCCGTCCTAATTCACCCCTCCACTTT. Its protein product is CASSPRPNSPLHF.

This chain joins TRBV23-1 and TRBJ2-5; the D is unclear. TRBV23-1 is recorded as an ORF, its role being uncertain. Trimming took 0 bases from V and 0 from J, leaving 8 bases between them. The CDR3 is made up of 15 amino acids. In nucleotides, the CDR3 is TGCGCCAGCAGTCAATCAAGAGCCAACCAAGAGACCCAGTACTTC. Amino acid sequence: CASSQSRANQETQYF.

This clone was found once. The chain joins TRBV4-1 to TRBJ1-2; 8 nucleotides align to TRBD1. Germline CDR1 and CDR2: MGHRA and YSYEKL. This CDR3 is built from 14 residues. Trimming removed 4 bases from V and 4 bases from J; junction bases left unmatched: 5. CDR3 nucleotides: TGCGCCAGCAGCCCGACAGGGGAGGCCTATGGCTACACCTTC. Encoded protein: CASSPTGEAYGYTF.

The chain recombines TRBV25-1 with TRBJ2-1; 8 bases map to TRBD1. The CDR3 has 13 residues. V lost 4 bases, J lost 9 bases, and 5 bases stayed unmatched. Germline-derived CDR1 and CDR2 are MGHDK and SYGVNS. CDR3 in amino acids: CASSGPGGREQFF. For the CDR3, the DNA is TGTGCCAGCAGTGGTCCAGGGGGCCGTGAGCAGTTCTTC.

The rearrangement joins TRBV12-3 or TRBV12-4 to TRBJ1-1, with D perhaps matching TRBD1 (6 bases). The V end was cut by 6 bases, the J end by 8 bases, with 16 bases between. The CDR3 runs 13 residues. This CDR3 is CASSYHRDREAFF. The CDR3 DNA sequence: TGTGCCAGCAGCTACCACAGGGATCGGGAAGCTTTCTTT.

The rearrangement uses TRBV7-3 and TRBJ2-7; the match to TRBD2 covers 11 bases. The CDR3 has 15 amino acids. J was trimmed by 4 bases and V by 4 bases; bases with no gene match: 6. The germline V gene encodes CDR1 SGHTA and CDR2 FQGTGA. CDR3 coding DNA: TGTGCCAGCAGCTCCACCGGGACTAGCGGTTACGAGCAGTACTTC. It encodes CASSSTGTSGYEQYF.

CDR3 residues: CASSPQETDTQYF. In nucleotides, the CDR3 is TGTGCCAGCTCACCTCAGGAAACAGATACGCAGTATTTT. The chain recombines TRBV18 with TRBJ2-3; D unresolved. Germline values: CDR1 KGHSH, CDR2 LQKENI. There are 13 residues in the CDR3. Deletions cut 3 bases from V and 3 bases from J, with 7 bases between. Combining the CDR3 with reference TRBV18 and TRBJ2-3 gives the whole variable domain NAGVMQNPRHLVRRRGQEARLRCSPMKGHSHVYWYRQLPEEGLKFMVYLQKENIIDESGMPKERFSAEFPKEGPSILRIQQVVRGDSAAYFCASSPQETDTQYFGPGTRLTVL.

V usage is TRBV18 and J usage is TRBJ1-5; possibly TRBD1 for D (6 bases). Trimming stripped 4 bases from V and 2 bases from J, with 21 bases between. Germline lookup yields CDR1 KGHSH and CDR2 LQKENI. The CDR3 is made up of 18 amino acids. The CDR3 nucleotides are TGTGCCAGCTCACTTTCCAACATGCAGGGGATAGGCAATCAGCCCCAGCATTTT. Translated, it gives CASSLSNMQGIGNQPQHF.

The chain joins TRBV5-4 to TRBJ1-2; TRBD1 matches at 8 bases. V lost 6 bases to trimming and J lost 3 bases; unmatched junction nucleotides: 4. Germline assignment: CDR1 SGHNT and CDR2 YYREEE (reference sequence). The CDR3 runs 13 residues. CDR3 in amino acids: CASNPTGDYGYTF. Written as DNA, the CDR3 is TGTGCCAGCAACCCGACAGGGGACTATGGCTACACCTTC.

The chain recombines TRBV7-9 with TRBJ2-5; the match to TRBD2 covers 13 bases. V shed 5 bases and J 3 bases; nucleotides not matched to a gene: 9. The CDR3 has 17 amino acids. CDR1 is SEHNR and CDR2 is FQNEAQ in the germline V gene (reference sequence). The CDR3 nucleotides read TGTGCCAGCAGCCCCCGACTAGCGGGAGGCGGCAAAGAGACCCAGTACTTC. Protein sequence: CASSPRLAGGGKETQYF. Variable domain in full (rest from reference TRBV7-9 and TRBJ2-5): DTGVSQNPRHKITKRGQNVTFRCDPISEHNRLYWYRQTLGQGPEFLTYFQNEAQLEKSRLLSDRFSAERPKGSFSTLEIQRTEQGDSAMYLCASSPRLAGGGKETQYFGPGTRLLVL.

This chain's CDR3 is CASSQPGQVNYGYTF. CDR3 nucleotides: TGTGCCAGCAGTCAGCCAGGACAGGTTAACTATGGCTACACCTTC. This sequence joins TRBV14 and TRBJ1-2, with 7 nucleotides matching TRBD1. Trimming took 6 bases from V and 1 from J; bases not matched to a gene: 8. The CDR3 is made up of 15 amino acids. Germline CDR1 reads SGHDN; CDR2 reads FVKESK.

The chain links TRBV18 to TRBJ2-5; possibly TRBD1 for D (6 bases). Trimming took 3 bases from V and 3 from J, leaving 8 bases between them. The CDR3 totals 13 residues. The germline CDR1 and CDR2 sequences are KGHSH and LQKENI. The CDR3 sequence: CASSPNREETQYF. In DNA form, the CDR3 reads TGTGCCAGCTCACCGAACAGGGAAGAGACCCAGTACTTC.

The rearrangement links TRBV2 to TRBJ2-1, with 7 bases identical to TRBD1. This CDR3 contains 15 residues. V trimming: 5 bases; J trimming: 1 base; junction bases outside the gene matches: 5. The V gene's germline CDR1 is SNHLY and CDR2 FYNNEI. As DNA, the CDR3 is TGTGCCAGCAGTACGGACAGGTTTTCCTACAATGAGCAGTTCTTC. It is translated as CASSTDRFSYNEQFF.

V is TRBV25-1 and J is TRBJ2-3; D gene uncertain. Deletions cut 4 bases from V and 0 bases from J, with 8 bases between. Per germline, CDR1 MGHDK and CDR2 SYGVNS. The CDR3 has 14 amino acids. CDR3 protein: CASSVAGSTDTQYF. CDR3 in DNA: TGTGCCAGCAGTGTAGCCGGGAGCACAGATACGCAGTATTTT.

The J gene is TRBJ1-2, the V gene TRBV7-3; TRBD1 aligns across 9 bases. Germline CDR1 and CDR2: SGHTA and FQGTGA. V shed 5 bases, J shed 4 bases, and the junction held 8 bases outside the gene matches. This CDR3 is 15 amino acids long. CDR3 nucleotide sequence: TGTGCCAGCAGCAAGGGGACAGGGCTGACCTATGGCTACACCTTC. Translating it yields CASSKGTGLTYGYTF. The full variable domain, with the rest looked up from reference TRBV7-3 and TRBJ1-2, is GAGVSQTPSNKVTEKGKYVELRCDPISGHTALYWYRQSLGQGPEFLIYFQGTGAADDSGLPNDRFFAVRPEGSVSTLKIQRTERGDSAVYLCASSKGTGLTYGYTFGSGTRLTVV.

The V gene is TRBV12-5, the J gene TRBJ2-1; the D gene is possibly TRBD1 (5 bases). The CDR3 extends over 14 amino acids. Trimming took off 10 bases at V and 6 bases at J, with 19 bases between the two ends. Germline assignment: CDR1 LGHNT and CDR2 FRNRAP. The CDR3 region has the DNA TGTGCTACAGGGTCGCCGGACATTCCCAATGAGCAGTTCTTC. Protein product: CATGSPDIPNEQFF. The complete variable domain, with remaining parts taken from reference TRBV12-5 and TRBJ2-1, reads DARVTQTPRHKVTEMGQEVTMRCQPILGHNTVFWYRQTMMQGLELLAYFRNRAPLDDSGMPKDRFSAEMPDATLATLKIQPSEPRDSAVYFCATGSPDIPNEQFFGPGTRLTVL.

V usage is TRBV29-1 and J usage is TRBJ2-3; 12 nucleotides agree with TRBD2. This CDR3 region has 18 residues. V dropped 3 bases and J dropped 4; count of bases not matched to a gene: 14. In germline, CDR1 is SQVTM, CDR2 ANQGSEA. The CDR3 spells CSVDPLAGGQGESDTQYF. The DNA of the CDR3 is TGCAGCGTTGACCCACTAGCGGGAGGCCAGGGGGAATCAGATACGCAGTATTTT.

The chain is built from TRBV29-1 and TRBJ2-7; the D is unclear. Germline CDR1 reads SQVTM; CDR2 reads ANQGSEA. CDR3 length: 13 residues. Trimming took off 6 bases at V and 6 bases at J, with 18 bases between the two ends. CDR3 region: CSVTYADFGEQYF. As DNA, the CDR3 is TGCAGCGTGACTTACGCTGACTTCGGCGAGCAGTACTTC.

This clone has just a few counts. At one end the junction does not follow the germline gene, possibly because of a read error. This chain connects TRBV5-5 to TRBJ1-2; TRBD1 aligns across 7 bases. Germline V lookup: CDR1 SGHKS, CDR2 YYEKEE (reference sequence). This CDR3 region has 12 residues. CDR3 sequence reads: CASSSSEDRRIF. The CDR3, as DNA: TGTGCCAGCAGCTCTAGTGAGGACAGGAGGATCTTC.